This TCR beta chain was recovered during a study of PD-L1 blockade in urothelial cancer. Overall study results and limits: Lower pretreatment blood TCR clonality, under the median, predicted better survival, researchers reported. For durable-benefit patients, tumor-associated blood clones expanded more at 3 weeks.

Points on this clone: Its target is not known.

The authors spiked synthetic TCR analog templates into each PCR. Clones were read by immunoSEQ multiplex PCR, and TCRdb kept only the in-frame ones, dropping some. This sample has about 87,000 clones; 89% occur once, and the top ten carry 0.97%. The time point denotes: pretreatment peripheral blood. The receptor's source is a woman older than 75 with urothelial cancer. The sample here was PBMCs, taken around atezolizumab (anti-PD-L1) treatment.

In DNA, the CDR3 is TGTGCCAGCATAGAGGCTATCTACACTGAAGCTTTCTTT. Amino acid sequence: CASIEAIYTEAFF. This sequence joins TRBV2 and TRBJ1-1; unclear D gene. There are 13 residues in the CDR3. CDR1 and CDR2 (germline): SNHLY, FYNNEI. The V and J ends lost 7 bases and 3 bases respectively, with 12 bases between them.